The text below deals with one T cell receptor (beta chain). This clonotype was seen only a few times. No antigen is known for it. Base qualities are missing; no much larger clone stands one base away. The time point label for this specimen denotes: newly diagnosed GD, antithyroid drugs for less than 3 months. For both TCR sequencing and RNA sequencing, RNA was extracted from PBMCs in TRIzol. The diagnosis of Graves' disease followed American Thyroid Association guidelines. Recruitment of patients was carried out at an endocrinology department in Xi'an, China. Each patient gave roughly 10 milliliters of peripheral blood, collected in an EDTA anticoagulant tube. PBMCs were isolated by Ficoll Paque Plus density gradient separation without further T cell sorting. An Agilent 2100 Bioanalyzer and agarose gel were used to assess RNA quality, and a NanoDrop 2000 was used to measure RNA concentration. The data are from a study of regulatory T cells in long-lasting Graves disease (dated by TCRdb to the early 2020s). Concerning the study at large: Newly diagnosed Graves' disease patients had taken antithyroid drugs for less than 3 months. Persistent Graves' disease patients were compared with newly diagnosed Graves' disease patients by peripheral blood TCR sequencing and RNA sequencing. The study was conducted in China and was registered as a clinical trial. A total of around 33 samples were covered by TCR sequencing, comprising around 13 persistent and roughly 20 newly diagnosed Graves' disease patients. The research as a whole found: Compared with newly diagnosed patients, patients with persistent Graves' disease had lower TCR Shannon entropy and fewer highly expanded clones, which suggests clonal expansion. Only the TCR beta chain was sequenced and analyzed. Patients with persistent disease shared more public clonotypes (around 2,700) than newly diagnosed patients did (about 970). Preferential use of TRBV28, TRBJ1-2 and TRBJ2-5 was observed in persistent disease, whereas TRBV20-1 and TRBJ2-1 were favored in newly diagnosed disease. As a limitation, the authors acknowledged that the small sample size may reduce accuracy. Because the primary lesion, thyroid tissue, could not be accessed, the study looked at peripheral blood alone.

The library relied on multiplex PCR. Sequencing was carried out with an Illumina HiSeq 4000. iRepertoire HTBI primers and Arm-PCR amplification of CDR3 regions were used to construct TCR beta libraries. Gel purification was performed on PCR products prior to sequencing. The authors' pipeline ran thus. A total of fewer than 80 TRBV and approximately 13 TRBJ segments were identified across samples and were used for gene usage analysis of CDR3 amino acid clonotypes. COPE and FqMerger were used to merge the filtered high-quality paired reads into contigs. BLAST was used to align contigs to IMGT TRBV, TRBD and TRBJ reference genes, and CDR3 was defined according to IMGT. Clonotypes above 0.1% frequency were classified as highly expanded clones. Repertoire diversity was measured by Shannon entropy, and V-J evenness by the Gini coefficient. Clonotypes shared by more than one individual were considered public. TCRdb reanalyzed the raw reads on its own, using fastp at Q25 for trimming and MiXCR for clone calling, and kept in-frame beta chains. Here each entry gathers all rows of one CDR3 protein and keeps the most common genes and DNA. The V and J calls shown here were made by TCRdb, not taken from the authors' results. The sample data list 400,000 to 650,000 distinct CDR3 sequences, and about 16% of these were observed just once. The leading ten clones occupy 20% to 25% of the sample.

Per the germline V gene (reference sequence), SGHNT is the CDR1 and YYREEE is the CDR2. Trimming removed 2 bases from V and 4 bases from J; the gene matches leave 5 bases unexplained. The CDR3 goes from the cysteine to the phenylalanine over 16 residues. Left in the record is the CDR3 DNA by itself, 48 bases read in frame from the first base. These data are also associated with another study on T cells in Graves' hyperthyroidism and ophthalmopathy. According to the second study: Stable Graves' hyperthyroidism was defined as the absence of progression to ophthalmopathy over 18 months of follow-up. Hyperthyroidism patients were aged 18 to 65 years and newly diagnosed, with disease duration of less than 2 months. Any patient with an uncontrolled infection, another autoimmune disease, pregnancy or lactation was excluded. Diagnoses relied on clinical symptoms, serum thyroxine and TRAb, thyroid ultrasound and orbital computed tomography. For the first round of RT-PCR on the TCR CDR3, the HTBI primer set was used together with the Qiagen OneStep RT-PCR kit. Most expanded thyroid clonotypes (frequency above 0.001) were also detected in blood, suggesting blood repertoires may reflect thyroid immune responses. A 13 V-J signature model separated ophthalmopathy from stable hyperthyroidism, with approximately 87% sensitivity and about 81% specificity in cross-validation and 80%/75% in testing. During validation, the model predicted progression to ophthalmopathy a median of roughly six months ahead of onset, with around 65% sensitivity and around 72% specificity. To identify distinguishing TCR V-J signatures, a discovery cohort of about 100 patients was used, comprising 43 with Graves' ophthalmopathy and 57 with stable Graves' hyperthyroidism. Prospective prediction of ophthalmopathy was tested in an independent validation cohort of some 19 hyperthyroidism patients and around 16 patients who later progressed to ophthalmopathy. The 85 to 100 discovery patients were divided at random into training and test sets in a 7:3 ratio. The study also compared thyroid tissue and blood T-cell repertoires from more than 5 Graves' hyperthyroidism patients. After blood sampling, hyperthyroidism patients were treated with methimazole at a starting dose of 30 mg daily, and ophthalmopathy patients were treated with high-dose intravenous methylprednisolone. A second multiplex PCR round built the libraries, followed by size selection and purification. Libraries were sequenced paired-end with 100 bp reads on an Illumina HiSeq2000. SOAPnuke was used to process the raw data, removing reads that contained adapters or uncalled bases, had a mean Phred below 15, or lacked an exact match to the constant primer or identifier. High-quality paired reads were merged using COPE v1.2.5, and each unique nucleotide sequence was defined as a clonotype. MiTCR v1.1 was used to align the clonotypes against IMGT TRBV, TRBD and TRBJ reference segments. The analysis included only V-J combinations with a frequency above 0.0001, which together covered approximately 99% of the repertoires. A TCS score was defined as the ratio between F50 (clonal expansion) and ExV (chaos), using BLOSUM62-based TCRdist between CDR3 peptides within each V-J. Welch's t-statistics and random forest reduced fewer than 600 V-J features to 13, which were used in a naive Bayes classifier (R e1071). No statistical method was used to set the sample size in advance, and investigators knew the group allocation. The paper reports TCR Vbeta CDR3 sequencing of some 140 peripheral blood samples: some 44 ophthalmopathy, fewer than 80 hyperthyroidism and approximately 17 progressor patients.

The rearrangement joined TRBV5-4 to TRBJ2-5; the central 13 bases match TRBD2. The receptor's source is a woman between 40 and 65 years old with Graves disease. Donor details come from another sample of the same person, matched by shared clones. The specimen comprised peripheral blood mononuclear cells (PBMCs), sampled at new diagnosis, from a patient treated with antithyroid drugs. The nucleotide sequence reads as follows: TGTGCCAGCAGCTTCGCGACTAGCGGGGGGCCAGAGACCCAGTACTTC. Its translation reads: CASSFATSGGPETQYF. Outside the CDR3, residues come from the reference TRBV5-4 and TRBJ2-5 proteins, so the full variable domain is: ETGVTQSPTHLIKTRGQQVTLRCSSQSGHNTVSWYQQALGQGPQFIFQYYREEENGRGNFPPRFSGLQFPNYSSELNVNALELDDSALYLCASSFATSGGPETQYFGPGTRLLVL.